This note documents a single T cell receptor beta chain sequence. Profiled with immunoSEQ multiplex PCR; TCRdb holds only in-frame clones, not every one. Of 300,000 to 500,000 clones listed, around 90% are singletons. This record comes from a study of blood T cell repertoires in COVID-19. Germline CDR1 DFQATT, CDR2 SNEGSKA (reference sequence). The junction had 7 bases not matched to a gene; V was cut back by 3 bases and J by 6 bases. The CDR3 consists of 14 residues. This rearrangement joins TRBV20-1 to TRBJ1-1; 10 bases are a match to TRBD1. This receptor was identified in a woman in her 40s with acute COVID-19. The sample comprised PBMCs or T cells enriched from blood (not recorded which). The CDR3 loop is CSASIRQGAPEAFF. The CDR3 DNA sequence: TGCAGTGCTAGTATCCGACAGGGGGCCCCTGAAGCTTTCTTT.